This T cell receptor (beta chain) was profiled in a study of early T cells in non-severe SARS-CoV-2 infection. Whole-study context: It was bulk RNA from unsorted whole blood that was sequenced, and the chains were unpaired.

Individual cDNA molecules carried attached unique molecular identifiers. TCRdb analysed the 5' RACE reads with MiXCR anew, one entry per CDR3 protein. The sample records tens of thousands of distinct CDR3 sequences, around 4.6% being singletons. This clonotype was counted ten times or more. CDR3 size: 12 residues. CDR1 and CDR2 (germline): SGHAT, FQNNGV. Trimming removed 2 bases at V and 5 bases at J, with 4 bases between. Material: whole blood. The sequence was obtained from an adult who was a healthcare worker with PCR-confirmed SARS-CoV-2 infection or an uninfected control (not recorded which). V is TRBV11-2 and J is TRBJ2-1; D gene ambiguous. CDR3 bases: TGTGCCAGCAGCTTAACGGACAATGAGCAGTTCTTC. Protein sequence: CASSLTDNEQFF.